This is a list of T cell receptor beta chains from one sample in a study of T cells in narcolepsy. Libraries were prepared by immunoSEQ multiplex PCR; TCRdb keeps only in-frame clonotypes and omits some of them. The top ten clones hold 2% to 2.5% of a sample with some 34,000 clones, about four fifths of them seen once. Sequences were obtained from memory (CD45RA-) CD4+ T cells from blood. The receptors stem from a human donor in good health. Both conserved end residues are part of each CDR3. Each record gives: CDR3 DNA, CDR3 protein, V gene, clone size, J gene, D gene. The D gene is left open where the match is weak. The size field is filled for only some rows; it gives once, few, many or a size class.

CDR3nt: TGTGCCAGCTCACCACTAGGCTCAGGACAGGGGCCGGCAACCTATAATTCACCCCTCCACTTT
CDR3aa: CASSPLGSGQGPATYNSPLHF
v_gene: TRBV18
abundance: NA
j_gene: TRBJ1-6
d_gene: TRBD1

CDR3nt: TGTGCCAGTAGTCACTCCGTCCAGCCCCAAGAGACCCAGTACTTC
CDR3aa: CASSHSVQPQETQYF
v_gene: TRBV19
abundance: few
j_gene: TRBJ2-5
d_gene: NA

CDR3nt: TGTGCCAGCAGGGGTGCAGGGCAAGAGACCCAGTACTTC
CDR3aa: CASRGAGQETQYF
v_gene: TRBV28
abundance: NA
j_gene: TRBJ2-5
d_gene: NA

CDR3nt: TGTGCCAGCTCACCACCGGGCTCTGGAAACACCATATATTTT
CDR3aa: CASSPPGSGNTIYF
v_gene: TRBV18
abundance: once
j_gene: TRBJ1-3
d_gene: NA

CDR3nt: TGTGCCAGTACGGCTAGGGACAGGGGCTCCTACGAGCAGTACTTC
CDR3aa: CASTARDRGSYEQYF
v_gene: TRBV19
abundance: NA
j_gene: TRBJ2-7
d_gene: TRBD1

CDR3nt: TGTGCCTGGAGTGTACTAGCGGGAGTAGATGAGCAGTTCTTC
CDR3aa: CAWSVLAGVDEQFF
v_gene: TRBV30
abundance: NA
j_gene: TRBJ2-1
d_gene: TRBD2

CDR3nt: TGTGCCAGCAGCTTATTCGGGGCCCTCACAGATACGCAGTATTTT
CDR3aa: CASSLFGALTDTQYF
v_gene: TRBV7-2
abundance: NA
j_gene: TRBJ2-3
d_gene: NA

CDR3nt: TGTGCCAGCAGCCGCCTGGACCGAAACTATGGCTACACCTTC
CDR3aa: CASSRLDRNYGYTF
v_gene: TRBV27
abundance: NA
j_gene: TRBJ1-2
d_gene: NA

CDR3nt: TGTGCCAGCAGCGAATTAGCGGTGTCCTACGAGCAGTACTTC
CDR3aa: CASSELAVSYEQYF
v_gene: TRBV7-9
abundance: NA
j_gene: TRBJ2-7
d_gene: NA

CDR3nt: TGTGCCAGCAGCTTGAGGACCGCTACAGGCACAGATACGCAGTATTTT
CDR3aa: CASSLRTATGTDTQYF
v_gene: TRBV11-2
abundance: NA
j_gene: TRBJ2-3
d_gene: NA

CDR3nt: TGTGCCAGCACGTCTTCACAGGGAGGTGAAAAACTGTTTTTT
CDR3aa: CASTSSQGGEKLFF
v_gene: TRBV5-6
abundance: few
j_gene: TRBJ1-4
d_gene: NA

CDR3nt: TGTGCCAGCGGGGGGGGACAGGGCGATTATCAGCCCCAGCATTTT
CDR3aa: CASGGGQGDYQPQHF
v_gene: TRBV2
abundance: few
j_gene: TRBJ1-5
d_gene: TRBD1

CDR3nt: TGTGCCAGCAGTGAAGGGGACAGGGGGTGGGAGACCCAGTACTTC
CDR3aa: CASSEGDRGWETQYF
v_gene: TRBV2
abundance: NA
j_gene: TRBJ2-5
d_gene: TRBD1

CDR3nt: TGTGCCAGCAAAGGGTCCCAAGAGACCCAGTACTTC
CDR3aa: CASKGSQETQYF
v_gene: TRBV6-6
abundance: NA
j_gene: TRBJ2-5
d_gene: NA

CDR3nt: TGTGCCAGCAGCTTGCGGGGACACCCCCTCTCTGGAAACACCATATATTTT
CDR3aa: CASSLRGHPLSGNTIYF
v_gene: TRBV5-4
abundance: NA
j_gene: TRBJ1-3
d_gene: NA

CDR3nt: TGTGCCTGGAGTGTGGGACAGGGGGAACAGCCCCAGCATTTT
CDR3aa: CAWSVGQGEQPQHF
v_gene: TRBV30
abundance: NA
j_gene: TRBJ1-5
d_gene: TRBD1

CDR3nt: TGCGCCAGCAGCTTGGCGGGTATGATGAGGGACCACAAAGGGACAGATACGCAGTATTTT
CDR3aa: CASSLAGMMRDHKGTDTQYF
v_gene: TRBV5-1
abundance: NA
j_gene: TRBJ2-3
d_gene: NA

CDR3nt: TGTGCCAGCAGTTACGATCATTTAGAGGCTGAAGCTTTCTTT
CDR3aa: CASSYDHLEAEAFF
v_gene: TRBV6-5
abundance: NA
j_gene: TRBJ1-1
d_gene: NA

CDR3nt: TGTGCCAGCAGCCAGAGTTCAACTAATGAAAAACTGTTTTTT
CDR3aa: CASSQSSTNEKLFF
v_gene: TRBV6-5
abundance: NA
j_gene: TRBJ1-4
d_gene: NA

CDR3nt: TGTGCCAGTAGTCACCGCCAAAGCCCCTATGGCTACACCTTC
CDR3aa: CASSHRQSPYGYTF
v_gene: TRBV19
abundance: NA
j_gene: TRBJ1-2
d_gene: NA

CDR3nt: TGTGCCATCAGTGAGATGAGTAGCGGGGGGGCGGGCTACAATGAGCAGTTCTTC
CDR3aa: CAISEMSSGGAGYNEQFF
v_gene: TRBV10-3
abundance: few
j_gene: TRBJ2-1
d_gene: TRBD2

CDR3nt: TGTGCCAGTAGTATGAGTCAGCGGGCGAACTACGAGCAGTACTTC
CDR3aa: CASSMSQRANYEQYF
v_gene: TRBV19
abundance: NA
j_gene: TRBJ2-7
d_gene: NA